This entry features one T cell receptor (beta chain) sequence. Each of the donors was a healthy bone marrow donor. It was with 60 Vbeta and 13 Jbeta primers that the PCR ran. This table comes from immunoSEQ multiplex PCR, and its TCRdb copy is limited to in-frame clones, with some not included. The sample has about 160,000 clones; around 79% are singletons. The sample is drawn from a study of cytomegalovirus exposure and HLA in healthy donors. As for the study in general: Clustering assigned approximately 78% of the approximately 400 genotyped donors to the Caucasian-associated ancestry cluster.

The CDR3 is 15 amino acids. Germline V gene data show CDR1 as MDHEN and CDR2 as SYDVKM. With 2 bases clipped from V and 3 bases from J, the junction kept 3 bases outside the gene matches. This chain connects TRBV28 to TRBJ2-2, with 7 bases matching TRBD2. Material for sequencing was PBMCs. This TCR came from a female donor in good health and CMV-seronegative. The CDR3 reads CASSLRLAHTGELFF. The DNA for the CDR3 is TGTGCCAGCAGTTTAAGACTAGCCCACACCGGGGAGCTGTTTTTT.